The 31 T cell receptor beta chains below were found in one sample sequenced in a study of regulatory T cells in long-lasting Graves disease. Building the TCR beta libraries relied on iRepertoire HTBI primers, and CDR3 regions underwent Arm-PCR. TCRdb reprocessed the multiplex PCR reads via MiXCR and lists one record per CDR3 protein. The sample gives 400,000 to 550,000 distinct CDR3 sequences, 15% of which show up once; approximately 15% is in the top ten. The time point was: newly diagnosed GD, antithyroid drugs for less than 3 months. Generation of the TCR library employed RNA extracted from PBMCs. This same sample was also taken into another study, of T cells in Graves' hyperthyroidism and ophthalmopathy.

This specimen was peripheral blood mononuclear cells (PBMCs), taken at new diagnosis, from a patient treated with antithyroid drugs. These receptors were obtained from a woman aged 25 to 39 with Graves disease.

This clonotype appeared many times. This chain uses TRBV3-1 with TRBJ2-7, with TRBD1 matching over 11 bases. Germline values: CDR1 LGHDT, CDR2 YNNKEL (reference sequence). V was pared by 6 bases and J by 6 bases, with 4 bases of the junction left unmatched. The CDR3 covers 13 residues. The CDR3 DNA follows: TGTGCCAGCAGGGGGGACAGGGGGAGCGAGCAGTACTTC. Protein: CASRGDRGSEQYF.

This clonotype was counted ten times or more. The chain recombines TRBV6-1 with TRBJ2-3, with 7 bases aligning to TRBD2. V shed 8 bases and J 0 bases; nucleotides not matched to a gene: 8. The CDR3 runs 15 residues. Germline-derived CDR1 and CDR2 are MNHNS and SASEGT. The CDR3 DNA sequence: TGTGCCAGCTCCCCAGCGGGATTTAGCACAGATACGCAGTATTTT. This codes for CASSPAGFSTDTQYF.

The table lists this clonotype with many counts. The chain links TRBV15 to TRBJ1-2, with TRBD1 as a possible D gene (6 bases). This CDR3 is 14 amino acids long. Trimming took 3 bases from V and 7 from J, leaving 15 bases between them. Germline CDR1 and CDR2: LNHNV and YYDKDF (reference sequence). The CDR3: CATSRVGAAGGYTF. CDR3 coding DNA: TGTGCCACCAGCAGGGTGGGGGCCGCCGGTGGCTACACCTTC.

The genes are TRBV12-3 or TRBV12-4 and TRBJ2-1, with TRBD2 as a possible D gene (6 bases). Trimming stripped 3 bases from V and 4 bases from J, with 16 bases between. CDR3 length: 16 residues. The CDR3 region is CASSFKIIGSYNEQFF. Here the CDR3 DNA reads TGTGCCAGCAGTTTTAAAATCATCGGGAGTTACAATGAGCAGTTCTTC.

This clonotype was observed a single time. One base away lies a much larger clone, so this may be a sequencing read error. The chain is built from TRBV13 and TRBJ2-7; D unresolved. The CDR3 is made up of 12 amino acids. Trimming left V 8 bases short and J 4 bases short, with 12 bases between. Germline V gene data show CDR1 as PRHDT and CDR2 as FYEKMQ (reference sequence). CDR3 residues: CASSGRRYEQYF. The CDR3 DNA sequence: TGTGCCAGCTCAGGACGGAGATACGAGCAGTACTTC.

Of note for this clonotype: The junction departs from the called germline gene at one end, perhaps through a read error. The rearrangement joins TRBV5-1 to TRBJ1-5, with no clear D. Germline-derived CDR1 and CDR2 are SGHRS and YFSETQ. This CDR3 has 16 amino acids. CDR3 sequence: CASSPRMAQHNQPQHF. The CDR3 DNA is TGTGCCAGCAGCCCCCGAATGGCGCAGCACAATCAGCCCCAGCATTTT.

This clonotype was observed at least ten times. V usage is TRBV29-1 and J usage is TRBJ2-3; the D call may be TRBD1 or TRBD2 (5 bases each). The CDR3 spans 15 residues. Trimming left V 3 bases short and J 4 bases short, with 17 bases between. Germline-derived CDR1 and CDR2 are SQVTM and ANQGSEA. The CDR3 nucleotides are TGCAGCGTTGACGGGGCGAATACGAACCCAGATACGCAGTATTTT. Its translation: CSVDGANTNPDTQYF.

This clonotype appeared a few times. The gene calls are TRBV6-1 and TRBJ2-5; D remains ambiguous. The V end was cut by 4 bases, the J end by 4 bases, with 7 bases between. The CDR3 length is 12 residues. Germline-derived CDR1 and CDR2 are MNHNS and SASEGT. This CDR3 is CASSVRVETQYF. CDR3 nucleotides: TGTGCCAGCAGTGTTAGGGTAGAGACCCAGTACTTC.

The CDR3 spells CASSTSGIETQYF. CDR3 bases: TGTGCCAGCTCGACTAGCGGGATAGAGACCCAGTACTTC. This chain links TRBV5-4 with TRBJ2-3, with 11 bases fitting TRBD2. The better agreement between TRBJ2-5 and the DNA end casts doubt on the J call. The CDR3 is 13 amino acids. CDR1 is SGHNT and CDR2 is YYREEE in the germline V gene (reference sequence).

This clonotype was observed at least ten times. V is TRBV20-1 and J is TRBJ2-7; 7 nucleotides match TRBD2. After removal of 6 bases from V and 1 base from J, the junction contained 9 bases not matched to a gene. CDR1 is DFQATT, CDR2 SNEGSKA, per germline (reference sequence). The CDR3 is 14 residues long. The CDR3 is CSAREGGRSYEQYF. The CDR3, as DNA: TGCAGTGCCAGGGAGGGCGGGCGATCCTACGAGCAGTACTTC.

The chain carries TRBV11-3 and TRBJ2-2, with 14 nucleotides matching TRBD2. The CDR3 is made up of 19 amino acids. Unmatched junction bases numbered 13, after V lost 4 bases and J lost 6 bases. Germline V lookup: CDR1 SGHNT, CDR2 YENEEA. This CDR3 is CASSSPGLAGEQEAGELFF. As DNA, the CDR3 is TGTGCCAGCAGCTCACCGGGACTAGCGGGAGAACAGGAGGCCGGGGAGCTGTTTTTT.

In this sample, this clonotype turned up many times. The chain combines TRBV7-2 with TRBJ2-7; 9 bases match TRBD2. Per germline, CDR1 SGHTA and CDR2 FQGNSA. V gave up 2 bases and J gave up 6 bases; unmatched junction bases: 2. The CDR3 extends over 13 amino acids. In nucleotides, the CDR3 is TGTGCCAGCAGCTTACGCGGGAGGGTCGAGCAGTACTTC. The encoded protein is CASSLRGRVEQYF. Variable domain in full (rest from reference TRBV7-2 and TRBJ2-7): GAGVSQSPSNKVTEKGKDVELRCDPISGHTALYWYRQSLGQGLEFLIYFQGNSAPDKSGLPSDRFSAERTGGSVSTLTIQRTQQEDSAVYLCASSLRGRVEQYFGPGTRLTVT.

This clonotype was observed at least ten times. The V gene is TRBV5-1, the J gene TRBJ2-7, with no clear D. The V end was cut by 7 bases, the J end by 7 bases, with 18 bases between. The CDR3 has 13 residues. Germline V CDR1 and CDR2: SGHRS, YFSETQ. This chain's CDR3 is CASCDRAIGEQYF. For the CDR3, the DNA is TGCGCCAGCTGTGACCGGGCTATCGGGGAGCAGTACTTC.

The rearrangement joins TRBV6-2 or TRBV6-3 to TRBJ2-5; 10 nucleotides agree with TRBD2. CDR1 is MNHEY, CDR2 SVGEGT, per germline. There are 13 residues in the CDR3. V was pared by 7 bases and J by 5 bases, with 4 bases of the junction left unmatched. CDR3 in amino acids: CASITSGKETQYF. In nucleotides, the CDR3 is TGTGCCAGCATCACTAGCGGGAAGGAGACCCAGTACTTC.

This clonotype occurred many times. The rearrangement links TRBV3-1 to TRBJ2-1; TRBD2 matches 8 bases. This CDR3 is built from 14 residues. V gave up 0 bases and J gave up 13 bases; unmatched junction bases: 8. Per germline, CDR1 LGHDT and CDR2 YNNKEL (reference sequence). The CDR3 region is CASSQDRVSGSQFF. The CDR3 coding sequence is TGTGCCAGCAGCCAAGATAGAGTCAGCGGGAGTCAGTTCTTC.

Ten or more counts support this clonotype. CDR3 nucleotide sequence: TGCAGTGCTAGGGTGACAGGGGGGAGCACTGAAGCTTTCTTT. As protein: CSARVTGGSTEAFF. This chain connects TRBV20-1 to TRBJ1-1; TRBD1 matches 9 bases. Germline V CDR1 and CDR2: DFQATT, SNEGSKA (reference sequence). The V gene end was trimmed by 3 bases and the J gene end by 4 bases; junction bases not matched to a gene: 6. The CDR3 consists of 14 residues.

On this clonotype itself: A much larger clone differs by one base, so this may be a read error. The V call is TRBV11-3, the J call TRBJ2-3, with TRBD2 matching over 13 bases. Judging by the DNA end, TRBJ2-1 fits better; the J call may be wrong. Germline V gene data show CDR1 as SGHNT and CDR2 as YENEEA. CDR3 size: 19 residues. This CDR3 is CASSSWTRAGLAGEDEQFF. In DNA form, the CDR3 reads TGTGCCAGCAGCTCCTGGACACGAGCCGGACTAGCGGGAGAAGATGAGCAGTTCTTC.

This clonotype showed up many times. The chain recombines TRBV28 with TRBJ2-7, with D possibly matching TRBD2 (5 bases). CDR1 is MDHEN and CDR2 is SYDVKM in the germline V gene. The V gene lost 7 bases and the J gene lost 3 bases, with 19 bases spanning the gap. The CDR3 runs to 15 residues. The CDR3 reads CASMSSVGVRYEQYF. CDR3 DNA sequence: TGTGCCAGCATGAGTTCCGTGGGAGTTCGCTACGAGCAGTACTTC.

This clonotype was seen only a few times. The V and J genes are TRBV12-5 and TRBJ1-1; D is unresolved. This CDR3 contains 14 residues. From germline, CDR1 is LGHNT and CDR2 FRNRAP. V was cut by 6 bases and J by 6 bases, with 17 bases left in between. CDR3 amino acids: CASGPGPPGAEAFF. CDR3 DNA: TGTGCTAGTGGCCCAGGACCCCCGGGCGCTGAAGCTTTCTTT.

The rearrangement joins TRBV3-1 to TRBJ2-7; 8 bases fit TRBD2. J was trimmed by 5 bases and V by 0 bases; bases with no gene match: 12. The CDR3 contains 17 residues. Germline V gene data show CDR1 as LGHDT and CDR2 as YNNKEL (reference sequence). The CDR3 spells CASSQEGGGLAVDEQYF. DNA for the CDR3: TGTGCCAGCAGCCAAGAGGGAGGAGGACTAGCCGTGGACGAGCAGTACTTC.

The chain is built from TRBV20-1 and TRBJ2-7; no clear D. The ends were cut back, 2 bases at V and 0 bases at J, with 5 bases in the middle. This CDR3 is 12 amino acids long. The germline CDR1 and CDR2 sequences are DFQATT and SNEGSKA (reference sequence). CDR3 sequence (DNA): TGCAGTGCTAGATGGAGCTCCTACGAGCAGTACTTC. Encoded protein: CSARWSSYEQYF.

The chain carries TRBV4-1 and TRBJ2-3; tentatively, D is TRBD1 (6 bases). Per the germline V gene, CDR1 is MGHRA and CDR2 is YSYEKL. V shed 0 bases and J shed 8 bases, with 9 bases lying between them. CDR3 length: 13 amino acids. The CDR3 loop is CASSQERGGTQYF. The CDR3 DNA follows: TGCGCCAGCAGCCAAGAGAGAGGGGGTACGCAGTATTTT.

About this clonotype: With a much larger clone just one base away, this may be a read error. The chain is built from TRBV29-1 and TRBJ2-7; 12 bases are a match to TRBD2. There are 18 residues in the CDR3. V dropped 6 bases and J dropped 7; count of bases not matched to a gene: 22. The V gene's germline CDR1 is SQVTM and CDR2 ANQGSEA. The CDR3 protein is CSVERSGLAGGPANEQYF. In DNA form, the CDR3 reads TGCAGCGTGGAGAGGAGTGGTCTAGCGGGAGGGCCTGCCAATGAGCAGTACTTC.

This clonotype was seen at least ten times. The chain is built from TRBV2 and TRBJ2-1; 8 bases agree with TRBD2. Germline V CDR1 and CDR2: SNHLY, FYNNEI. V lost 3 bases, J lost 5 bases, and 6 bases stayed unmatched. CDR3 length: 15 residues. DNA for the CDR3: TGTGCCAGCAGTGACGGGCTAGCGGGTAACAATGAGCAGTTCTTC. Its protein is CASSDGLAGNNEQFF.

This clonotype showed up many times. The chain combines TRBV11-3 with TRBJ1-1; 7 bases agree with TRBD1. The V gene's germline CDR1 is SGHNT and CDR2 YENEEA. CDR3 length: 14 amino acids. J gave up 1 base and V 7 bases, and 6 bases lay outside the gene matches. The CDR3 loop is CASTLGGSNTEAFF. CDR3 DNA: TGTGCCAGCACCCTAGGGGGCTCGAACACTGAAGCTTTCTTT.

This clonotype appeared a few times. This chain links TRBV2 with TRBJ1-4; D might be TRBD1 (5 bases). V shed 8 bases and J shed 0 bases, with 16 bases lying between them. The CDR3 is 16 residues long. Germline V gene data show CDR1 as SNHLY and CDR2 as FYNNEI. The CDR3 nucleotides are TGTGCCAGCCTCCGGGAATGGGGGACAACTAATGAAAAACTGTTTTTT. Its translation: CASLREWGTTNEKLFF.

This clonotype was seen more than once but under ten times. This sequence joins TRBV9 and TRBJ1-1; no clear D gene. The CDR3 length is 14 residues. V dropped 0 bases and J dropped 4 bases, with 10 bases sitting between them. CDR1 is SGDLS, CDR2 YYNGEE, per germline. CDR3 loop: CASSVVGSFTEAFF. The CDR3 DNA reads as TGTGCCAGCAGCGTAGTGGGCAGTTTCACTGAAGCTTTCTTT.

At least ten counts were recorded for this clonotype. The chain is built from TRBV3-1 and TRBJ2-5; D not resolved. CDR1 is LGHDT, CDR2 YNNKEL, per germline (reference sequence). V was cut by 6 bases and J by 7 bases, with 15 bases left in between. This CDR3 is built from 13 residues. Here the CDR3 reads CASSGARLGTQYF. The CDR3 DNA is TGTGCCAGCAGTGGTGCTAGATTGGGGACCCAGTACTTC.

This clonotype was counted ten times or more. The chain recombines TRBV5-1 with TRBJ2-2; 9 bases fit TRBD1. The germline gives CDR1 SGHRS, CDR2 YFSETQ. CDR3 length equals 15 residues. The V segment lost 4 bases and the J segment 3 bases; nucleotides outside the gene matches: 4. The CDR3 spells CASSRGDRDTGELFF. The CDR3 DNA follows: TGCGCCAGCAGCCGCGGGGACAGGGACACCGGGGAGCTGTTTTTT.

This clonotype was observed many times. The chain is built from TRBV3-1 and TRBJ2-1; 13 nucleotides match TRBD2. This CDR3 comprises 16 residues. The V gene end was trimmed by 4 bases and the J gene end by 5 bases; junction bases not matched to a gene: 5. Germline V lookup: CDR1 LGHDT, CDR2 YNNKEL (reference sequence). DNA for the CDR3: TGTGCCAGCAGCCGCCGACTAGCGGGAGGCGACAATGAGCAGTTCTTC. It encodes CASSRRLAGGDNEQFF.

Only one count was recorded for this clonotype. The V and J genes are TRBV28 and TRBJ2-6; D is perhaps TRBD2 (5 bases). CDR1 MDHEN and CDR2 SYDVKM come from the germline V gene. Trimming took off 5 bases at V and 3 bases at J, with 20 bases between the two ends. The CDR3 runs 18 residues. Written as DNA, the CDR3 is TGTGCCAGCAGTCGACTCCGGGATCTACTCTATGGGGCCAACGTCCTGACTTTC. It is translated as CASSRLRDLLYGANVLTF.